These T cell receptor beta chains were read from a single sample in a study of blood T cell repertoires in COVID-19. Some clones are missing from TCRdb's copy, which holds only in-frame ones; the method was immunoSEQ multiplex PCR. The sample has tens of thousands of clones, 65% to 90% seen once. Specimen: peripheral blood. Every receptor here comes from a woman aged 80 or older with active or convalescent COVID-19. Both conserved end residues are part of each CDR3. The D gene is left open where the match is weak. Rows may omit the clone size; those that give it use once, few, many or a size class.

abundance,j_gene,d_gene,v_gene,CDR3nt,CDR3aa
.,TRBJ1-2,.,TRBV24-1,TGTGCCACCAGTGATATTGAGTATGGCTACACCTTC,CATSDIEYGYTF
.,TRBJ1-6,.,TRBV6-2/TRBV6-3,TGTGCCAGCAGCCCCGCCCGGGCCCTCCACTTT,CASSPARALHF
few,TRBJ1-1,TRBD1,TRBV5-1,TGCGCCAGCAGCTTGACAGGGGCGAACACTGAAGCTTTCTTT,CASSLTGANTEAFF
.,TRBJ1-1,TRBD1,TRBV19,TGTGCCAGTAGGCCACAGGGGTCGAACACTGAAGCTTTCTTT,CASRPQGSNTEAFF
once,TRBJ2-7,TRBD1,TRBV19,TGTGCCAGTAGTTTCGCCGCTCCGGGACAGGGAGGTGAGCAGTACTTC,CASSFAAPGQGGEQYF
.,TRBJ1-1,TRBD1,TRBV6-2/TRBV6-3,TGTGCCAGCAGTCAACAGGGGGCTGGGACTGAAGCTTTCTTT,CASSQQGAGTEAFF
many,TRBJ1-1,TRBD1,TRBV4-2,TGTGCCAGCAGCAGAGGGGGCTTGAACACTGAAGCTTTCTTT,CASSRGGLNTEAFF
few,TRBJ1-5,.,TRBV29-1,TGCAGCGTTGCTGAGAGCGGCAATCAGCCCCAGCATTTT,CSVAESGNQPQHF
.,TRBJ2-7,TRBD2,TRBV6-5,TGTGCCGGGGGACTAGCGGCTGCCTACGAGCAGTACTTC,CAGGLAAAYEQYF
.,TRBJ1-1,.,TRBV6-2/TRBV6-3,TGTGCCAGCAGTTACGCCTTACCCCGGGACAAAGCTTTCTTT,CASSYALPRDKAFF
once,TRBJ1-1,TRBD1,TRBV6-5,TGTGCCAGCACTCGGGACAGTGAAGCTTTCTTT,CASTRDSEAFF
.,TRBJ1-2,.,TRBV5-8,TGTGCCAGCAGCTTGGGCGGACAGACTCTACGAACTTTTTATGGCTACACCTTC,CASSLGGQTLRTFYGYTF
.,TRBJ1-1,TRBD1,TRBV29-1,TGCAGCGTTACCGGACAGGGGACTGAAGCTTTCTTT,CSVTGQGTEAFF
once,TRBJ2-1,.,TRBV3-1/TRBV3-2,TGTGCCAGCAGCCAGGCCTCCAGTGGACTCAATGAGCAGTTCTTC,CASSQASSGLNEQFF
.,TRBJ2-2,.,TRBV7-7,TGTGCTAGCAGCTTAGAACGCGGGGGCAACACCGGGGAGCTGTTTTTT,CASSLERGGNTGELFF
.,TRBJ2-1,TRBD2,TRBV10-2,TGCGCCAGCAGTGAGCAACTAGCGGGGAGCGAGCAGTTCTTC,CASSEQLAGSEQFF
.,TRBJ2-5,.,TRBV4-1,TGCGCCAGCAGCCAAGTTCTAGCAGCCCAAGAGACCCAGTACTTC,CASSQVLAAQETQYF
once,TRBJ1-2,.,TRBV2,TGTGCCAGCGGGGGGACGAGAGGCTACACCTTC,CASGGTRGYTF
.,TRBJ1-1,.,TRBV11-1,TGTGCCAGCAGGTTTTCAGGGCTTACTGAAGCTTTCTTT,CASRFSGLTEAFF
.,TRBJ2-1,.,TRBV9,TGTGCCAGCAGCGGCGGGACTCTCCGCAATGAGCAGTTCTTC,CASSGGTLRNEQFF
.,TRBJ1-5,.,TRBV2,TGTGCCAGCAGAGACCAGGGGCTCCTCAATCAGCCCCAGCATTTT,CASRDQGLLNQPQHF
.,TRBJ2-1,.,TRBV6-4,TGTGCCAGCAGTGAAGCAAGCCTAAATGAGCAGTTCTTC,CASSEASLNEQFF
.,TRBJ1-4,.,TRBV29-1,TGCAGCGCAACTTCTGACAGCTCGCATACTGCAAAACTGTTTTTT,CSATSDSSHTAKLFF
.,TRBJ2-3,TRBD2,TRBV5-1,TGCGCCAGCAGCTCTGGGACTAGGTCAGATACGCAGTATTTT,CASSSGTRSDTQYF
.,TRBJ1-6,TRBD1,TRBV2,TGTGCCAGCAGTGAGCGACAGGGAAGTTCACCCCTCCACTTT,CASSERQGSSPLHF
.,TRBJ2-4,.,TRBV5-6,TGTGCCAGCAGCCAGAGAGGACTAGCCAAAAACATTCAGTACTTC,CASSQRGLAKNIQYF
.,TRBJ2-2,.,TRBV6-6,TGTGCCAGCAGCTATAGGGGGGGCAGCACCGGGGAGCTGTTTTTT,CASSYRGGSTGELFF
once,TRBJ2-3,.,TRBV11-2,TGTGCCAGCAGCCCGACAAGCCGCACAGATACGCAGTATTTT,CASSPTSRTDTQYF
.,TRBJ2-4,.,TRBV28,TGTGCCAGCAGTTTAACGGAAGGGGGCAAAAACATTCAGTACTTC,CASSLTEGGKNIQYF
few,TRBJ1-4,TRBD1,TRBV7-6,TGTGCCAGCAGCTTAGTCCCAGGGGGTTACGAAAAACTGTTTTTT,CASSLVPGGYEKLFF
few,TRBJ1-2,TRBD1,TRBV6-2/TRBV6-3,TGTGCCAGCAGTTACTCGGCTGGACAGGGGAACTATGGCTACACCTTC,CASSYSAGQGNYGYTF
.,TRBJ1-2,.,TRBV29-1,TGCAGCGTTGAATTTACTTGGAACTATGGCTACACCTTC,CSVEFTWNYGYTF
.,TRBJ1-4,.,TRBV5-1,TGCGCCAGCAGCTTGGCCTGGGAGGGGGTTGAAAAACTGTTTTTT,CASSLAWEGVEKLFF
.,TRBJ1-1,TRBD1,TRBV19,TGTGCCAGTAGTAGAGAGACAGGGGTGAACACTGAAGCTTTCTTT,CASSRETGVNTEAFF
.,TRBJ1-4,.,TRBV21-1,TGTGCCAGCAGCACGCGGACAGGCGTTTTCGAAAAACTGTTTTTT,CASSTRTGVFEKLFF
.,TRBJ2-7,.,TRBV19,TGTGCCAGTAGTTGGGGGCATTCCTACAAGCAGTACTTC,CASSWGHSYKQYF
.,TRBJ2-5,TRBD2,TRBV5-6,TGTGCCAGCAGCCATAGCGGGGGGTATCAAGAGACCCAGTACTTC,CASSHSGGYQETQYF
.,TRBJ1-5,TRBD1,TRBV12-3/TRBV12-4,TGTGCCAGCAGACAGGGGGCAGGTCAGCCCCAGCATTTT,CASRQGAGQPQHF
once,TRBJ2-2,.,TRBV4-2,TGTGCCAGCAGCCAGACTGGCGGTACCGGGGAGCTGTTTTTT,CASSQTGGTGELFF
.,TRBJ2-5,TRBD2,TRBV9,TGTGCCAGCAGCCTCGAAGTAGCGGGAGTGGGAGAGACCCAGTACTTC,CASSLEVAGVGETQYF
.,TRBJ2-2,TRBD2,TRBV11-2,TGTGCCAGCAGCCCAAGGACTAGCGGGCCCGGGGAGCTGTTTTTT,CASSPRTSGPGELFF
.,TRBJ1-1,TRBD1,TRBV2,TGTGCCAGCAGACAATCCGGTGGGACAGGGTCTATTGAAGCTTTCTTT,CASRQSGGTGSIEAFF
.,TRBJ2-5,.,TRBV12-3/TRBV12-4,TGTGCCAGCAGTTTAGCAGGGGTTGAGACCCAGTACTTC,CASSLAGVETQYF